Sequencing of this TCR beta chain was carried out in a study of a mutant IDH1 vaccine in newly diagnosed glioma. Study context: The first vaccination came 4-6 weeks after radiotherapy alone, or with temozolomide cycles. Sex among treated patients split about 62% male, roughly 40% female; mean age was approximately 38 years. Previous care, which was radiotherapy, temozolomide, or both, most often involved both.

To note about this clone: The antigen is unknown.

Some clones are missing from TCRdb's copy, which holds only in-frame ones; the method was immunoSEQ multiplex PCR. This repertoire shows some 62,000 clones, around 83% found once; its top ten account for around 4.1%. Noted time point: week 47, end of study. Vaccination comprised doses that each held 300 ug of mutant IDH1 20-mer peptide, plus topical imiquimod. New IDH1-mutant, ATRX-lost WHO grade 3 or 4 astrocytomas occurred in donors. The CDR3 consists of 15 residues. The germline V gene has CDR1 SGHRS and CDR2 YFSETQ. Trimming took 5 bases from V and 6 from J, leaving 17 bases between them. The clonotype originates from a man younger than 45 with glioma. The chain recombines TRBV5-1 with TRBJ2-2; D is possibly TRBD1 (7 bases). Specimen: PBMCs, collected from a glioma patient whose treatment included an IDH1 peptide vaccine. The DNA of the CDR3 is TGCGCCAGCAGTTCTGGACAGGAGGGGCCCGGGGAGCTGTTTTTT. As protein: CASSSGQEGPGELFF.